These 2 T cell receptor beta chains were sequenced from one sample in a study of tumor and adjacent non-tumor tissue in lung cancer. A modified ARM-PCR protocol with three rounds of nested PCR amplified TCRbeta. TCRdb re-called the multiplex PCR reads with MiXCR, one entry per CDR3 protein. There are about 82,000 distinct CDR3 sequences in the sample; 77% occur only once, and about 12% lies in the top ten. The template was RNA from unsorted bulk tissue. The source material was lung tumor tissue. All receptors come from a woman aged 50 to 60 with non-small cell lung cancer.

Comments on this clonotype: Without the conserved terminal phenylalanine or tryptophan, this CDR3 likely stems from a read error. V is TRBV4-1 and J is TRBJ2-6, with 11 bases matching TRBD1. The germline V gene encodes CDR1 MGHRA and CDR2 YSYEKL. The length of the CDR3 is 19 residues. The DNA for the CDR3 is TGCGCCAGTAGCCAAGATTGGTGGACAGGGGGCTCTGGGGCCGACGTCCTGACTTTA. It translates to CASSQDWWTGGSGADVLTL.

Notes on this clonotype: One junction end disagrees with the germline gene, perhaps due to a read error. This chain links TRBV5-1 with TRBJ1-1; TRBD1 matches 8 bases. The CDR3 extends over 14 amino acids. Germline values: CDR1 SGHRS, CDR2 YFSETQ. CDR3 bases: TGCGCCAGCAGCTTGCAGGGGGCAAACACTGAAGCTATCTTT. Translation gives CASSLQGANTEAIF.